Listed below are T cell receptor beta chains from one sample, sequenced in a study of shared clonotypes between healthy human individuals. The table came from immunoSEQ multiplex PCR; TCRdb's copy has only in-frame clones and leaves some out. Seen here are roughly 2,000,000 clones, roughly 94% observed once, and the top ten hold roughly 1%. The sequencing sample was made of naive CD8+ T cells sorted from blood. The receptors were gathered from a man aged 18 to 30 in good health. Both conserved end residues are trimmed from each CDR3. Clone size is stated in some rows and not others, as once, few, many or a class when expanded.

.	TRBV5-4	TRBJ2-2	12	ATTWEGPAGELF
.	TRBV28	TRBJ1-2	14	ASSYSGGPANYGYT
.	TRBV5-1	TRBJ1-2	12	ASSLGGPGYGYT
once	TRBV5-4	TRBJ1-6	10	ASSSGGSPLH
.	TRBV4-1	TRBJ1-2	11	ASSQRGDYGYT
.	TRBV5-4	TRBJ1-1	11	ASRSEGGTEAF
.	TRBV4-2	TRBJ2-3	16	ASSQDFRGLAGENTQY
.	TRBV19	TRBJ1-1	12	ASSIGPANTEAF
.	TRBV4-1	TRBJ2-2	13	ASSPRDTYTGELF
.	TRBV28	TRBJ1-6	13	ASSAFEGPNSPLH